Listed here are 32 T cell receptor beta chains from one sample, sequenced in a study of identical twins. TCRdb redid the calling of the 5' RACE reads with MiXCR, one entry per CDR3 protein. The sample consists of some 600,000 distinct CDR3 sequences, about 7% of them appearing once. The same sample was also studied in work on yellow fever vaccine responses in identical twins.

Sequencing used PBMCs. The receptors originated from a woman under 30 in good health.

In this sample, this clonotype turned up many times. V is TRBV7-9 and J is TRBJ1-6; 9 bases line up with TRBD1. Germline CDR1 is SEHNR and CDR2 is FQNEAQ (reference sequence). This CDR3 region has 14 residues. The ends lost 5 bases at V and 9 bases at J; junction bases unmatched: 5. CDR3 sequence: CASSRDRVGSPLHF. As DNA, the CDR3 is TGTGCCAGCAGCCGGGACAGGGTTGGTTCACCCCTCCACTTT.

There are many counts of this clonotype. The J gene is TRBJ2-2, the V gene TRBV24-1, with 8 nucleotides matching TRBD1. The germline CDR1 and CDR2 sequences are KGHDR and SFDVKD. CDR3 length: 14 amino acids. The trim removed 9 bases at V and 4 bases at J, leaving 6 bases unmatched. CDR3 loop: CATGGQGTTGELFF. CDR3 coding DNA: TGTGCCACCGGCGGACAGGGTACCACCGGGGAGCTGTTTTTT.

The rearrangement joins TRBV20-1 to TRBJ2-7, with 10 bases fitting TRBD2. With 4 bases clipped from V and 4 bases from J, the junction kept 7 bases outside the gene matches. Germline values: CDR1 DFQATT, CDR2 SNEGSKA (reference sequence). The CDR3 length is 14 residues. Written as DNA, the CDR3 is TGCAGTGCTACTGGACTAGCGGAGCTATACGAGCAGTACTTC. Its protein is CSATGLAELYEQYF.

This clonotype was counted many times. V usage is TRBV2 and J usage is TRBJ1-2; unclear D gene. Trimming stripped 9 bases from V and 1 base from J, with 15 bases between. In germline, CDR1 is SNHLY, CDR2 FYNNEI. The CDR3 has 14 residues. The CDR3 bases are TGTGCCAGGGGAAAGGCACAACGTAACTATGGCTACACCTTC. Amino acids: CARGKAQRNYGYTF.

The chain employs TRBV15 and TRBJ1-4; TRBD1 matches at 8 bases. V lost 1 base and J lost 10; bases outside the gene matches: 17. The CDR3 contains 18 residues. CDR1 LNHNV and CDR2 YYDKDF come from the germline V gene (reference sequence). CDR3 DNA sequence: TGTGCCACCAGCAGAGTGGTCTTGACGGACAGGGTTGGGGGAAAACTGTTTTTT. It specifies CATSRVVLTDRVGGKLFF.

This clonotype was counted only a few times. CDR3 protein: CASSGRWDPGNTIYF. The DNA of the CDR3 is TGTGCCAGCAGCGGTAGGTGGGATCCTGGAAACACCATATATTTT. The chain employs TRBV9 and TRBJ1-3; D is uncertain. V was cut by 3 bases and J by 2 bases, with 12 bases left in between. The germline V gene has CDR1 SGDLS and CDR2 YYNGEE. This CDR3 is built from 15 residues.

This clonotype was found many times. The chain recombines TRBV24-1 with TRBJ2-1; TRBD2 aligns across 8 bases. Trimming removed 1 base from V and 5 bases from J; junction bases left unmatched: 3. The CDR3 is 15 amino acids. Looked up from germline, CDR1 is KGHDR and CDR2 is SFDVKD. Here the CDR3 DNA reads TGTGCCACCAGTGATTTACGGGAGGGGGACAATGAGCAGTTCTTC. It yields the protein CATSDLREGDNEQFF.

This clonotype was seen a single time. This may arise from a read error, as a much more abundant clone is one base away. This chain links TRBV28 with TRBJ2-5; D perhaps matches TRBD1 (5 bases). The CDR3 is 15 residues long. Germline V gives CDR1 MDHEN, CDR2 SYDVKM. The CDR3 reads CAGSLRTPPKETQYF. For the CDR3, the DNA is TGTGCCGGCAGTCTAAGGACACCTCCAAAAGAGACCCAGTACTTC. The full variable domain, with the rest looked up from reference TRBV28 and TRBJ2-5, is DVKVTQSSRYLVKRTGEKVFLECVQDMDHENMFWYRQDPGLGLRLIYFSYDVKMKEKGDIPEGYSVSREKKERFSLILESASTNQTSMYLCAGSLRTPPKETQYFGPGTRLLVL.

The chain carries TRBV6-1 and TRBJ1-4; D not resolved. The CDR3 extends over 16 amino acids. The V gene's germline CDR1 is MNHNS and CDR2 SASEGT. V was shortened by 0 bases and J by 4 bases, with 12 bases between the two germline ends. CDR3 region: CASSEASGSGNEKLFF. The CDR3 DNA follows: TGTGCCAGCAGTGAAGCGTCGGGCAGCGGTAATGAAAAACTGTTTTTT.

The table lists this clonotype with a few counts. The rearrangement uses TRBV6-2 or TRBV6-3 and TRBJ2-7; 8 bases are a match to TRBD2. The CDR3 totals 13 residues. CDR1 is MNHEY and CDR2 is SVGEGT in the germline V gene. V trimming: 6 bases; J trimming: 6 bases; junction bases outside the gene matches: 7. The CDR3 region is CASRSPGRVEQYF. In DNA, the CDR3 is TGTGCCAGCAGGTCCCCCGGGAGGGTCGAGCAGTACTTC.

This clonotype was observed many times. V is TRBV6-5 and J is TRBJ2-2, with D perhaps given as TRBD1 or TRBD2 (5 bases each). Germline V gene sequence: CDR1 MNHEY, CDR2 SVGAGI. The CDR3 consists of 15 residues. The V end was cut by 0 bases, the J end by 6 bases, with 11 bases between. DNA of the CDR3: TGTGCCAGCAGTTACTCGTTTTCGGGACCCGGGGAGCTGTTTTTT. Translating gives CASSYSFSGPGELFF.

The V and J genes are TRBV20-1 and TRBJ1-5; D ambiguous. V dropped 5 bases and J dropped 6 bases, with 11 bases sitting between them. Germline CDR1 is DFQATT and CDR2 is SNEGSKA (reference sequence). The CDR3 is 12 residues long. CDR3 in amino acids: CSAYPGFQPQHF. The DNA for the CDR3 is TGCAGTGCTTACCCCGGGTTTCAGCCCCAGCATTTT.

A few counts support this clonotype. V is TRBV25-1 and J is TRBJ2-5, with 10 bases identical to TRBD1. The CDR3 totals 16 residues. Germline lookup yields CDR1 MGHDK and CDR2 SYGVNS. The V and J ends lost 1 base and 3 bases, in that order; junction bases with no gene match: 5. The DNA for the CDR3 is TGTGCCAGCAGTGAATCCACGGACAGGGGGAAAGAGACCCAGTACTTC. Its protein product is CASSESTDRGKETQYF.

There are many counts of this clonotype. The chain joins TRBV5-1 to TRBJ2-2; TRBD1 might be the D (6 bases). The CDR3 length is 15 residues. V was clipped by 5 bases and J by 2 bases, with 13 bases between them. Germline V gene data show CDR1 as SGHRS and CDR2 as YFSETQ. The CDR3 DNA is TGCGCCAGCAGTCTGGGACAAACTAACACCGGGGAGCTGTTTTTT. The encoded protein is CASSLGQTNTGELFF.

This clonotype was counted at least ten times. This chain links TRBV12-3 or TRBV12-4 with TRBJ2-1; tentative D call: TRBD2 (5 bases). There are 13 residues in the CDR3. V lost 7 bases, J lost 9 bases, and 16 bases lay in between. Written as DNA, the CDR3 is TGTGCCAGCACCCTCACTAGTTTCGGTGAGCAGTTCTTC. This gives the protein CASTLTSFGEQFF.

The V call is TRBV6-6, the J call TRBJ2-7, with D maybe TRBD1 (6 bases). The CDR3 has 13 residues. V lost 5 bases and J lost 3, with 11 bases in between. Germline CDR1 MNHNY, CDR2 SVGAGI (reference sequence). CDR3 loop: CASSRTVNYEQYV. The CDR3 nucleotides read TGTGCCAGCAGTCGGACAGTCAACTACGAGCAGTACGTC.

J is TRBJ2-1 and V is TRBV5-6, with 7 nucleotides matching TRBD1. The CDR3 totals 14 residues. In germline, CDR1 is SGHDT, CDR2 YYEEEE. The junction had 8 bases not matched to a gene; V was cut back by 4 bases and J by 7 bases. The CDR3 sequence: CASSLTGNINEQFF. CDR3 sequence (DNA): TGTGCCAGCAGCCTGACAGGGAATATAAATGAGCAGTTCTTC.

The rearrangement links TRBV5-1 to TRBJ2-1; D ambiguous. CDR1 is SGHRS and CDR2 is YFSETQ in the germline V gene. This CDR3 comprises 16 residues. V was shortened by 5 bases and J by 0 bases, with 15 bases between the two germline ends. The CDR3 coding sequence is TGCGCCAGCAGTCCGGACGGACGGAGCTCCTACAATGAGCAGTTCTTC. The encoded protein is CASSPDGRSSYNEQFF.

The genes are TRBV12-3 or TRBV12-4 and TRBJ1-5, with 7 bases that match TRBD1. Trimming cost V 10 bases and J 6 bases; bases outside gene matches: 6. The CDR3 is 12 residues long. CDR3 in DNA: TGTGCCATCTCGACAGGGCGTCAGCCCCAGCATTTT. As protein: CAISTGRQPQHF.

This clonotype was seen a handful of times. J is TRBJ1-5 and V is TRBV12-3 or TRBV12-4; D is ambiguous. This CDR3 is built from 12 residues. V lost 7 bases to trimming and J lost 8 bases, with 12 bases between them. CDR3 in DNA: TGTGCCAGCAACCCACACGGGAAGCCCCAGCATTTT. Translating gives CASNPHGKPQHF.

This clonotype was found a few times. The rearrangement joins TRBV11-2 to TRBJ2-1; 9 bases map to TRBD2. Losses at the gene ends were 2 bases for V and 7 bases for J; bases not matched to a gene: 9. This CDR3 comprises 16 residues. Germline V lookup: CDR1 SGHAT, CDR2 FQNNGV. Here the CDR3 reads CASSLISGGPWNEQFF. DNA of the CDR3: TGTGCCAGCAGCTTAATTAGCGGGGGACCCTGGAATGAGCAGTTCTTC. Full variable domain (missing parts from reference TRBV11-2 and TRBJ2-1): EAGVAQSPRYKIIEKRQSVAFWCNPISGHATLYWYQQILGQGPKLLIQFQNNGVVDDSQLPKDRFSAERLKGVDSTLKIQPAKLEDSAVYLCASSLISGGPWNEQFFGPGTRLTVL.

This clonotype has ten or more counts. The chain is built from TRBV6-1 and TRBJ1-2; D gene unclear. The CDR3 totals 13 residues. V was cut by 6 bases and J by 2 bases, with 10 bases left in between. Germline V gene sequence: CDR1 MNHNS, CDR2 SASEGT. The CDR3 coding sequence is TGTGCCAGCAGGTCCACCCGGAACTATGGCTACACCTTC. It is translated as CASRSTRNYGYTF.

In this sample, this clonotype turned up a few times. CDR3 bases: TGTGCCAGCGGAGGACTAGCGGCGAACACCGGGGAGCTGTTTTTT. As protein: CASGGLAANTGELFF. The chain uses TRBV2 and TRBJ2-2; TRBD2 aligns across 10 bases. Germline CDR1 and CDR2: SNHLY and FYNNEI. V lost 8 bases, J lost 0 bases, and 3 bases stayed unmatched. The CDR3 contains 15 residues. Complete variable domain (other parts from reference TRBV2 and TRBJ2-2): EPEVTQTPSHQVTQMGQEVILRCVPISNHLYFYWYRQILGQKVEFLVSFYNNEISEKSEIFDDQFSVERPDGSNFTLKIRSTKLEDSAMYFCASGGLAANTGELFFGEGSRLTVL.

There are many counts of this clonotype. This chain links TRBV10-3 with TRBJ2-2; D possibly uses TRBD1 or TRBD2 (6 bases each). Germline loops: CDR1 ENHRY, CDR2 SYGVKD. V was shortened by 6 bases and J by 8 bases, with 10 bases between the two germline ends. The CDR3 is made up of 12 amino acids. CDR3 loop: CAISGGAGELFF. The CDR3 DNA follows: TGTGCCATCAGCGGGGGCGCGGGGGAGCTGTTTTTT.

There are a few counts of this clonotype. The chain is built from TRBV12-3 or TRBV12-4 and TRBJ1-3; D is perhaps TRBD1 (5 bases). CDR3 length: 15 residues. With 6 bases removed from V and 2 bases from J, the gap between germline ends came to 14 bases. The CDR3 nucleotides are TGTGCCAGCAGAACGCTGGGGCCCCCTGGAAACACCATATATTTT. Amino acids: CASRTLGPPGNTIYF.

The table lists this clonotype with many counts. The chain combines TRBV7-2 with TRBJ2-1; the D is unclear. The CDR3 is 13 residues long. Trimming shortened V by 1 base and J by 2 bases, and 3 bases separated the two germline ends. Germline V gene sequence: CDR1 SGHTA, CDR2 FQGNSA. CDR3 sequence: CASSLGTYNEQFF. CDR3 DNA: TGTGCCAGCAGCTTAGGGACCTACAATGAGCAGTTCTTC.

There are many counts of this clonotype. The CDR3 loop is CASSEAVYSNQPQHF. The CDR3 nucleotides read TGTGCCAGCAGTGAAGCCGTTTATAGCAATCAGCCCCAGCATTTT. The V gene is TRBV12-3 or TRBV12-4, the J gene TRBJ1-5; D is ambiguous. This CDR3 is built from 15 residues. The V end was cut by 5 bases, the J end by 0 bases, with 11 bases between.

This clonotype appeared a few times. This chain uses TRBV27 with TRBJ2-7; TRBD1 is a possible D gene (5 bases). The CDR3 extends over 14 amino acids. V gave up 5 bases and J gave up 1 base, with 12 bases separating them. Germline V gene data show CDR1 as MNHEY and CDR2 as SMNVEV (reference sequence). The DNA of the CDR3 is TGTGCCAGCAGTCCCGAGACAGCGTCCTACGAGCAGTACTTC. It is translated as CASSPETASYEQYF.

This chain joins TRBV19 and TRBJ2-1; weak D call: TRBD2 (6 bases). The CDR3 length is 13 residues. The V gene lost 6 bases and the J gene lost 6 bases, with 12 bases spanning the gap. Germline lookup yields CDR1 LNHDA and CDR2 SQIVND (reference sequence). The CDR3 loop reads CASRTPGGNEQFF. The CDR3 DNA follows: TGTGCCAGTAGAACCCCCGGGGGCAATGAGCAGTTCTTC.

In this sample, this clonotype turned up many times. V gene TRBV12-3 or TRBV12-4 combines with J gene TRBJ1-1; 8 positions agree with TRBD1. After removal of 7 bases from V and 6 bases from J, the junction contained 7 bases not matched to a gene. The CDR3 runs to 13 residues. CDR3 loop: CASTGQGESEAFF. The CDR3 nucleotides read TGTGCCAGCACAGGACAGGGCGAGTCTGAAGCTTTCTTT.

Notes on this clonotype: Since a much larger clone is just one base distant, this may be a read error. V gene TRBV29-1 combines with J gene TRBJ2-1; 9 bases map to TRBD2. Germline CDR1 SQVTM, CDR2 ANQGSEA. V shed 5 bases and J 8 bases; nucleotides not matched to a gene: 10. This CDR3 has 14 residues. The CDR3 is CSVSSSGMYHEQFF. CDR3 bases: TGCAGCGTTTCATCTAGCGGGATGTACCATGAGCAGTTCTTC.

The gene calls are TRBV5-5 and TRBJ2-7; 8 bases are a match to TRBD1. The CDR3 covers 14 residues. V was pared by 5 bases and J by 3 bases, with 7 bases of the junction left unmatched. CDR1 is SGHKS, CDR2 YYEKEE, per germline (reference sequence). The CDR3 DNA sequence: TGTGCCAGCAGGTCCCCGGGACAGGACTACGAGCAGTACGTC. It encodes CASRSPGQDYEQYV.